The present T cell receptor beta chain was sequenced within a study of shared clonotypes between healthy human individuals. Study overall: For every donor, three CD4 naive, three CD4 memory, two CD8 naive and one CD8 memory plates were used.

Comments on this clone: Its antigen is as yet unknown.

Study-wide results and limits: Despite large depth, rarefaction showed incomplete sorted-subset sequencing. As a rule, naive subsets had a larger estimated richness than memory subsets.

V was clipped by 0 bases and J by 1 base, with 10 bases between them. CDR3 length: 15 amino acids. Germline CDR1 SGHDT, CDR2 YYEEEE. Only CD45RO-negative cells positively selected for CCR7 counted as naive CD8 cells, so terminally differentiated effector memory CD45RA+ cells were excluded. Deep-level settings were used for running the assay. Using immunoSEQ multiplex PCR, the repertoire was profiled, and TCRdb retains in-frame clones only, with some absent. This sample yields fewer than 800,000 clones, of which 90% to 95% are seen a single time; about a quarter belongs to the top ten. The sample consisted of naive CD8+ T cells sorted from blood. This sequence originates from a man under 40 in good health. The J gene is TRBJ1-1, the V gene TRBV5-6; D remains unclear. The CDR3 DNA is TGTGCCAGCAGCTTGGGGACTGGAGGGAACACTGAAGCTTTCTTT. This encodes CASSLGTGGNTEAFF.